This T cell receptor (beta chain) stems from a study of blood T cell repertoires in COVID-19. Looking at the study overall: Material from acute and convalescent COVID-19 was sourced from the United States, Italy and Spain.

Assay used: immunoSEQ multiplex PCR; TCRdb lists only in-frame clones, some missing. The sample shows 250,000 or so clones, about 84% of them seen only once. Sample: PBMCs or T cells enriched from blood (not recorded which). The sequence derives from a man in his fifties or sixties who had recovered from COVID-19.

This CDR3 reads CASSQVRDRGLGAFF. Written as DNA, the CDR3 is TGTGCCAGCAGCCAGGTTCGGGACAGGGGGCTTGGAGCTTTCTTT. J is TRBJ1-1 and V is TRBV3-1 (or the pseudogene TRBV3-2); 12 bases agree with TRBD1. The CDR3 extends over 15 amino acids. The V and J ends lost 3 bases and 10 bases, in that order; junction bases with no gene match: 9. Germline V CDR1 and CDR2: LGHDT, YNNKEL (reference sequence).